The clone carrying this TCR beta chain was seen a single time. Its cognate antigen is unknown. The sample comes from a study of cytomegalovirus exposure and HLA in healthy donors. The PCR employed 60 Vbeta primers together with 13 Jbeta primers. Sequencing was performed with immunoSEQ multiplex PCR; in TCRdb, only in-frame clones are kept and a portion is missing. The data contain 200,000 or so clones, 70% to 80% of them singletons. The study sampled nominally healthy donors, though unrecorded immune exposures were likely. CDR1 and CDR2 (germline): GTSNPN, SVGIG (reference sequence). CDR3 length: 15 amino acids. V lost 2 bases and J 6 bases, leaving 17 bases between the germline ends. Study results and caveats: Donor immune exposure was known only as CMV serostatus. There were under 200 TCR beta chains listed as cytomegalovirus-associated. In a later analysis, V- and J-gene trimming of beta chains associated with a DCLRE1C missense variant, replicated independently.

The chain has TRBV30 and TRBJ1-5, with a tentative D call TRBD1 (5 bases). The clonotype was recovered from a woman aged 30 to 39 in good health and CMV-seropositive. The material sequenced was PBMCs. CDR3 coding DNA: TGTGCCTGGAGTCCCGGGGGGGGAGGGACTCAGCCCCAGCATTTT. It translates to CAWSPGGGGTQPQHF.